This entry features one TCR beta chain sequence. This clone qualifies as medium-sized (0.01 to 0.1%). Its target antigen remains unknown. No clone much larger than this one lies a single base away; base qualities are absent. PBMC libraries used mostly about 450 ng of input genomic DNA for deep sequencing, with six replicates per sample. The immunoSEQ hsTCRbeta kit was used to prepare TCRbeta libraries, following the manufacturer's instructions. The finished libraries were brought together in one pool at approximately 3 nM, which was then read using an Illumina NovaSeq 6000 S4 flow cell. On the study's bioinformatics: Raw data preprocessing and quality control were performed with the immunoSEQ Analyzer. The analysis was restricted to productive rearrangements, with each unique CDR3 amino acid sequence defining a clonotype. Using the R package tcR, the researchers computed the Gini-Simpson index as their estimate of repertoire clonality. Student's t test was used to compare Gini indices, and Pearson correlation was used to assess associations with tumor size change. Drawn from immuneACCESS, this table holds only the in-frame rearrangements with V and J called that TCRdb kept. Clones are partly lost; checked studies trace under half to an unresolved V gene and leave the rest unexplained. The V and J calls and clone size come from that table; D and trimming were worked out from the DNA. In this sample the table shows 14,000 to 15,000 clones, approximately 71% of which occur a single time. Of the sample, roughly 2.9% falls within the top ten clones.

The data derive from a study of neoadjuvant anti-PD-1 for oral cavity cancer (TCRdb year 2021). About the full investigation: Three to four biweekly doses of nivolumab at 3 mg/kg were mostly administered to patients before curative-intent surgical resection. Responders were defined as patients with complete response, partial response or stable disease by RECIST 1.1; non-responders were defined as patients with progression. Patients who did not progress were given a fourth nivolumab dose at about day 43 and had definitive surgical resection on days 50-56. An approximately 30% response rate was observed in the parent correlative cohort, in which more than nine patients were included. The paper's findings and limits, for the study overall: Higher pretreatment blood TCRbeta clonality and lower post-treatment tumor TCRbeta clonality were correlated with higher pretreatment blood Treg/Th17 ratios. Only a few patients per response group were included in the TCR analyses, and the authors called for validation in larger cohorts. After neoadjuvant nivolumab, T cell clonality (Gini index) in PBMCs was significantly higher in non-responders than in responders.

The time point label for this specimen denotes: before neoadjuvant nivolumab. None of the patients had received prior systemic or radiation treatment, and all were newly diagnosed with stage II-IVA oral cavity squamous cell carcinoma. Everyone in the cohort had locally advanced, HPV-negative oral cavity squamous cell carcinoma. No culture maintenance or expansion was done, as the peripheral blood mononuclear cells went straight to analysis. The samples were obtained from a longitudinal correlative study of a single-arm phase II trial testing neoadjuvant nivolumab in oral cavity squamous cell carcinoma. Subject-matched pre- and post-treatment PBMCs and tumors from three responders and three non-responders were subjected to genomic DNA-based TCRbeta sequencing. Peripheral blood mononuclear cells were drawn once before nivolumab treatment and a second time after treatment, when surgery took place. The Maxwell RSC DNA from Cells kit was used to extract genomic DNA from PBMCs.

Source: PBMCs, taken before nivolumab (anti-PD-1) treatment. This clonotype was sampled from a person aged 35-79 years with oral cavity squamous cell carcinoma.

CDR3 sequence: CASSESGAQDLAKNIQYF. In nucleotide form, the sequence is TGTGCCAGCAGTGAATCGGGTGCCCAAGATCTAGCCAAAAACATTCAGTACTTC. The chain is assembled from TRBV2 and TRBJ2-4; the D gene lacks a confident call. CDR1 is given as SNHLY and CDR2 as FYNNEI, both from the germline V gene. The CDR3 sequence holds 18 residues, the cysteine and phenylalanine included. Only CDR3 DNA remains: 54 bases, in frame from the first base. V lost 2 bases and J lost 0 bases; the stretch between them is 17 bases long.